The rows below give T cell receptor beta chains drawn from one sample of a study of early T cells in non-severe SARS-CoV-2 infection. Each CDR3 protein gets one entry after TCRdb re-called the 5' RACE reads with MiXCR. The repertoire has fewer than 120,000 distinct CDR3 sequences, around 12% of them found once; the top ten carry around 3.7%. This sample comprised whole blood, obtained at baseline. These receptors all come from an adult who was a healthcare worker with PCR-confirmed SARS-CoV-2 infection or an uninfected control (not recorded which). CDR3s include the opening cysteine and the closing phenylalanine or tryptophan. Each record gives: J gene, D gene, V gene, CDR3 length, clone size, CDR3 DNA, CDR3 protein. D genes are given only for firm matches. Only some rows state a clone size, as once, few, many or a class for expanded clones.

>TRBJ2-3|TRBD1|TRBV7-9|17|few
TGTGCCAGCAGCTTCCCCCGCGACAGGGGGCGAGCAGATACGCAGTATTTT
CASSFPRDRGRADTQYF
>TRBJ1-1|NA|TRBV10-2|12|many
TGCGCCAGCAGTGCAAGGTCCACTGAAGCTTTCTTT
CASSARSTEAFF
>TRBJ1-2|NA|TRBV5-6|14|NA
TGTGCCAGCAGCCTGCCCGATGGACCGCATGGCTACACCTTC
CASSLPDGPHGYTF
>TRBJ2-7|TRBD1|TRBV14|16|few
TGTGCCAGCAGCCAATTCCTAGGGACAGGGTCCTACGAGCAGTACTTC
CASSQFLGTGSYEQYF
>TRBJ2-2|NA|TRBV9|13|few
TGTGCCAGCAGCGTAGATGGGACCGGGGAGCTGTTTTTT
CASSVDGTGELFF
>TRBJ1-5|NA|TRBV29-1|13|few
TGCAGCGTTGGGGGCCAGTTGAATCAGCCCCAGCATTTT
CSVGGQLNQPQHF
>TRBJ2-5|TRBD2|TRBV19|14|NA
TGTGCCAGTAGACGGACTAGCGAGAAAGAGACCCAGTACTTC
CASRRTSEKETQYF
>TRBJ2-5|TRBD2|TRBV12-3/TRBV12-4|15|few
TGTGCCAGCAGTTTCCCCACTAGCGGGCAAGAGACCCAGTACTTC
CASSFPTSGQETQYF
>TRBJ2-7|TRBD2|TRBV28|14|many
TGTGCCACCAGACTAGCGGGGCAACCCTACGAGCAGTACTTC
CATRLAGQPYEQYF
>TRBJ2-3|NA|TRBV7-9|14|few
TGTGCCAGCAGCTTAGGACAGGCCACAGATACGCAGTATTTT
CASSLGQATDTQYF
>TRBJ1-1|TRBD1|TRBV7-2|15|NA
TGTGCCAGCAGCTCGGGACAGGGGCGAAGCACTGAAGCTTTCTTT
CASSSGQGRSTEAFF
>TRBJ2-7|TRBD1|TRBV4-2|17|few
TGTGCCAGCAGCCAAGGTCTCCGGGACAGTAGCTCCTACGAGCAGTACTTC
CASSQGLRDSSSYEQYF
>TRBJ2-3|NA|TRBV5-1|15|many
TGCGCCAGCAGCTCGATGTGGGGCAACACAGATACGCAGTATTTT
CASSSMWGNTDTQYF
>TRBJ2-1|NA|TRBV6-1|15|NA
TGTGCCAGCATCATACTAGGGAAAGCCTACAATGAGCAGTTCTTC
CASIILGKAYNEQFF
>TRBJ2-1|TRBD2|TRBV30|15|NA
TGTGCCTGGGCCGGGACTAGCGGGAGAGTTGATGAGCAGTTCTTC
CAWAGTSGRVDEQFF
>TRBJ1-4|TRBD1|TRBV18|14|many
TGTGCCAGCTTCCAGAACAGGGGCAGTGAAAAACTGTTTTTT
CASFQNRGSEKLFF
>TRBJ2-2|TRBD1|TRBV11-2|14|few
TGTGCCAGCAGCCCAGACAGGGCACTCGGGGAGCTGTTTTTT
CASSPDRALGELFF
>TRBJ1-1|TRBD1|TRBV4-2|15|NA
TGTGCCAGCAGCCAGGGAACAGGGGGAAAGACTGAAGCTTTCTTT
CASSQGTGGKTEAFF
>TRBJ2-1|NA|TRBV20-1|12|NA
TGCAGTGCTAGACAGGGGAACAATGAGCAGTTCTTC
CSARQGNNEQFF
>TRBJ2-1|TRBD2|TRBV5-1|15|many
TGCGCCAGCAGCATCAAGCGGGGGGGCGTCTATGAGCAGTTCTTC
CASSIKRGGVYEQFF
>TRBJ2-7|TRBD1|TRBV5-6|14|few
TGTGCCAGCAGTTCAACCAGGGGGTCCTACGAGCAGTACTTC
CASSSTRGSYEQYF
>TRBJ2-4|NA|TRBV6-6|21|few
TGTGCCAGCAGTTACTCTACTTCTGCGGGAACCCCCCTTCCGGCCAAAAACATTCAGTACTTC
CASSYSTSAGTPLPAKNIQYF
>TRBJ2-1|TRBD1|TRBV7-2|14|many
TGTGCCAGCAGCCGCTCGAGGGGGCACAGTGAGCAGTTCTTC
CASSRSRGHSEQFF
>TRBJ2-5|NA|TRBV4-1|15|few
TGCGCCAGCAGCCAAGTACGAGCAGGGGCAGAGACCCAGTACTTC
CASSQVRAGAETQYF
>TRBJ1-6|TRBD1|TRBV5-8|16|few
TGTGCCAGCAGCAGACGCGGGACAGGGAGAAATTCACCCCTCCACTTT
CASSRRGTGRNSPLHF
>TRBJ1-4|NA|TRBV11-2|14|few
TGTGCCAGCAGCTTGTCCGGAAACAATGAAAAACTGTTTTTT
CASSLSGNNEKLFF
>TRBJ2-7|NA|TRBV6-1|13|few
TGTGCCAGCAGCTCGGAGAGAGGCTACGAGCAGTACTTC
CASSSERGYEQYF
>TRBJ2-5|TRBD2|TRBV5-4|16|few
TGTGCCAGCAGCCCGGCAGGGTCTAGCGGGAAAGAGACCCAGTACTTC
CASSPAGSSGKETQYF
>TRBJ2-7|NA|TRBV12-3/TRBV12-4|12|few
TGTGCCAGCAGGGGACAACCCTACGAGCAGTACTTC
CASRGQPYEQYF
>TRBJ2-7|NA|TRBV4-1|13|few
TGCGCCAGCAGCCAAGCGCCCAGGCACGAGCAGTACTTC
CASSQAPRHEQYF
>TRBJ1-5|TRBD1|TRBV28|14|many
TGTGCCAGCAGTCCGACAGGGGGCGGTCAGCCCCAGCATTTT
CASSPTGGGQPQHF
>TRBJ2-5|TRBD2|TRBV12-3/TRBV12-4|13|many
TGTGCCAGCAGTTTAAGACTAGCGGGGGCCCAGTACTTC
CASSLRLAGAQYF
>TRBJ2-5|NA|TRBV2|15|many
TGTGCCAGCAGCCCCGGACGGGCCCACCAGGAGACCCAGTACTTC
CASSPGRAHQETQYF
>TRBJ2-7|NA|TRBV7-8|16|NA
TGTGCCAGCAGCCCCCTAGGGCAGGCCTCGGTCGGCGAGCAGTACTTC
CASSPLGQASVGEQYF
>TRBJ1-1|NA|TRBV19|13|few
TGTGCCACCGAGGACCGGTACAGTACTGAAGCTTTCTTT
CATEDRYSTEAFF
>TRBJ1-2|TRBD1|TRBV7-8|16|many
TGTGCCAGCAGCCGTGATACCGGGACAGGGGGCATAGGCTACACCTTC
CASSRDTGTGGIGYTF
>TRBJ2-5|NA|TRBV11-2|15|NA
TGTGCCAGCAGCCGTCCGGGACCTTTTCAAGAGACCCAGTACTTC
CASSRPGPFQETQYF
>TRBJ2-3|NA|TRBV28|11|many
TGTGCCAGCAGTACGGGAGATACGCAGTATTTT
CASSTGDTQYF
>TRBJ1-1|NA|TRBV21-1|13|few
TGTGCCAGCAGCGCCCGGGGTATTACTGAAGCTTTCTTT
CASSARGITEAFF
>TRBJ2-2|NA|TRBV29-1|13|NA
TGCAGCGTTGAGTTACAGAACACCGGGGAGCTGTTTTTT
CSVELQNTGELFF
>TRBJ2-1|NA|TRBV29-1|12|NA
TGCAGCGTGGGACGGCCACCCAATGAGCAGTTCTTC
CSVGRPPNEQFF
>TRBJ1-2|NA|TRBV6-6|11|many
TGTGCCAGCAGGGCGGACTATGGCTACACCTTC
CASRADYGYTF
>TRBJ2-7|TRBD1|TRBV5-5|14|few
TGTGCCAGCAGCGACAGGGGTTCTCCCTACGAGCAGTACTTC
CASSDRGSPYEQYF
>TRBJ1-1|TRBD1|TRBV2|13|NA
TGTGCCAGCAGGCCGGACAGGGGGACTGAAGCTTTCTTT
CASRPDRGTEAFF
>TRBJ2-3|NA|TRBV7-2|14|NA
TGTGCCAGCAGCTTGGGGGGGCCGGGAGATACGCAGTATTTT
CASSLGGPGDTQYF
>TRBJ2-7|TRBD2|TRBV30|14|NA
TGTGCCTGGAGTTTAACTAGCGGGACCTACGAGCAGTACTTC
CAWSLTSGTYEQYF
>TRBJ2-1|TRBD1|TRBV20-1|14|few
TGCAGTTTCCACCGGGACAGGGGATACAATGAGCAGTTCTTC
CSFHRDRGYNEQFF
>TRBJ2-1|NA|TRBV11-2|13|NA
TGTGCCAGCATGGATAGCTCCTACAATGAGCAGTTCTTC
CASMDSSYNEQFF
>TRBJ2-7|NA|TRBV5-1|13|few
TGCGCCAGCAGCTATCACAAGAGCTACGAGCAGTACTTC
CASSYHKSYEQYF
>TRBJ1-1|NA|TRBV24-1|15|few
TGTGCCACCAGTGATTCTTCCGGACATTCCGCTGAAGCTTTCTTT
CATSDSSGHSAEAFF
>TRBJ2-5|TRBD2|TRBV7-9|18|few
TGTGCCAGCAGTCCGGGACTAGCGGGAGGGCCGTACCAAGAGACCCAGTACTTC
CASSPGLAGGPYQETQYF